This entry lists 5 T cell receptor beta chains sequenced from one sample in a study of CD8+ T cells in alopecia areata (dated by TCRdb to the late 2010s). Pooled mouse cutaneous lymph node cells were stained for CD4, CD8alpha, NKG2D, NKG2ACE and other markers, then sorted on a BD Influx. Libraries were built with the immunoSEQ multiplex PCR assay. RNA was extracted from all samples and reverse transcribed into cDNA, which served as template for TCR sequencing. Here the immuneACCESS table is served through TCRdb, limited to in-frame sequences with V and J called. Missing clones are a known gap in these copies; in checked studies unresolved V genes cover under half, and the rest lacks a known reason. The data for this sample show under 350,000 clones, each detected more than once. The ten largest clones represent about 1.2% of the sample. The sample consisted of CD4+ T cells sorted from a lymph node. All receptors derive from a C3H/HeJ mouse with alopecia areata. This strain has the MHC haplotype H2-k.

To note about this clone: Gene names denote mouse genes. The read terminates 4 residues before the CDR3 end, so the remaining end is supplied by the germline J gene. V gene TRBV13-1 combines with J gene TRBJ2-1, with TRBD1 matching 8 bases. Per germline, CDR1 NSHNY and CDR2 SYGAGN. The CDR3 length is 14 residues. CDR3 in amino acids: CASSDEPGGAEQFF. The sequenced CDR3 bases are TGTGCCAGCAGTGATGAGCCAGGGGGCGCT.

This clone was seen a handful of times. The listed genes are named as in mouse. CDR3 protein: CASSDGGAEVFF. CDR3 DNA (partial): TGTGCCAGCAGTGATGGGGGGGCA. The V call is TRBV13-1, the J call TRBJ1-1; maybe TRBD1 (5 bases). Coverage ceases 4 residues before the CDR3 finishes, and the germline J gene fills in the end. Germline V gene lookup returns CDR1 NSHNY and CDR2 SYGAGN. The CDR3 is 12 amino acids.

This clone was seen a handful of times. Gene and germline names: mouse. Read data end 4 residues before the CDR3 end; the end is taken from the germline J gene. The chain combines TRBV5 with TRBJ2-2, with D maybe TRBD2 (7 bases). Per the germline V gene, CDR1 is LGHNA and CDR2 is YNLKQL (reference sequence). V lost 1 base to trimming and J lost 4 bases, with 10 bases between them. The CDR3 spans 15 residues. This CDR3 is CASSQGGARTGQLYF. CDR3 DNA, as far as it was read: TGTGCCAGCAGCCAAGGGGGGGCGCGCACCGGG.

This clone was recorded a few times. Gene names follow the mouse nomenclature. The read finishes 4 residues shy of the CDR3 end, and the germline J gene is used to complete it. The J gene is TRBJ1-1, the V gene TRBV5; possibly TRBD1 for D (6 bases). Germline-derived CDR1 and CDR2 are LGHNA and YNLKQL (reference sequence). CDR3 length: 12 amino acids. The V end lost 4 bases, the J end lost 4 bases, and 7 bases lay between the germline ends. The CDR3 DNA, read in part, is TGTGCCAGCAGCCGACAGGTCACA. It yields the protein CASSRQVT. The CDR3 reads in full as CASSRQVTEVFF.

A few counts support this clone. Genes and germline come from the mouse. The CDR3 end is not reached by the read, which stops 4 residues before it; the germline J gene fills it in. The chain carries TRBV13-2 and TRBJ2-2; TRBD2 agrees at 9 bases. Unmatched junction bases numbered 2, after V lost 5 bases and J lost 3 bases. The CDR3 is 14 residues long. Per the germline V gene, CDR1 is NNHNN and CDR2 is SYGAGS (reference sequence). The CDR3 is CASGTGGDTGQLYF. The CDR3 bases that were read are TGTGCCAGCGGGACTGGGGGTGACACCGGG.